A single sample is the source of the 8 T cell receptor beta chains below, sequenced in a study of monozygotic twins with inflammatory bowel disease. One entry per CDR3 protein, without DNA, is what TCRdb gives after re-calling the 5' RACE reads. This table holds roughly 320,000 distinct CDR3 sequences. Sequencing used blood. These receptors originate from a human donor with ulcerative colitis or Crohn's disease, or a healthy co-twin of an affected twin (not recorded which).

The chain uses TRBV4-3 and TRBJ2-7; the D call from TCRdb, TRBD1, cannot be confirmed without DNA. Per germline, CDR1 LGHNA and CDR2 YSLEER. The CDR3 is 16 amino acids. The CDR3 reads CASSQVFRDTVYEQYF.

The gene calls are TRBV20-1 and TRBJ2-2; TCRdb selects TRBD1, and the lack of DNA leaves this call unchecked. CDR3 length: 13 amino acids. The germline V gene encodes CDR1 DFQATT and CDR2 SNEGSKA (reference sequence). CDR3 sequence reads: CSASQGGIGELFF.

The chain has TRBV29-1 and TRBJ1-2. CDR1 and CDR2 from the germline V gene are SQVTM and ANQGSEA. The CDR3 consists of 14 residues. CDR3 amino acids: CSVEKPTQTYGYTF.

The chain joins TRBV6-2 or TRBV6-3 to TRBJ2-1; TCRdb designates TRBD2, a call that cannot be tested without DNA. The germline V gene encodes CDR1 MNHEY and CDR2 SVGEGT. The CDR3 runs 18 residues. CDR3 amino acids: CASSYSLKIAGGLFEQFF.

V gene TRBV29-1 combines with J gene TRBJ2-5; TCRdb lists TRBD1, though no DNA is available to test this call. This CDR3 spans 12 amino acids. Germline assignment: CDR1 SQVTM and CDR2 ANQGSEA. The chain's CDR3 is CSPRQIQETQYF.

The chain is built from TRBV7-9 and TRBJ1-1. Germline loops: CDR1 SEHNR, CDR2 FQNEAQ (reference sequence). This CDR3 has 12 residues. The CDR3 loop is CASSLADPEAFF.

The CDR3 loop reads CASSFRTRVTRKNIQYF. This chain uses TRBV5-5 with TRBJ2-4. The CDR3 covers 17 residues. Germline CDR1 is SGHKS and CDR2 is YYEKEE (reference sequence).

The chain employs TRBV7-8 and TRBJ1-2; the TCRdb D gene call, TRBD1, has no DNA to confirm it. Germline V gene data show CDR1 as SGHVS and CDR2 as FQNEAQ. This CDR3 comprises 14 residues. Here the CDR3 reads CASSLSSGNYGYTF.